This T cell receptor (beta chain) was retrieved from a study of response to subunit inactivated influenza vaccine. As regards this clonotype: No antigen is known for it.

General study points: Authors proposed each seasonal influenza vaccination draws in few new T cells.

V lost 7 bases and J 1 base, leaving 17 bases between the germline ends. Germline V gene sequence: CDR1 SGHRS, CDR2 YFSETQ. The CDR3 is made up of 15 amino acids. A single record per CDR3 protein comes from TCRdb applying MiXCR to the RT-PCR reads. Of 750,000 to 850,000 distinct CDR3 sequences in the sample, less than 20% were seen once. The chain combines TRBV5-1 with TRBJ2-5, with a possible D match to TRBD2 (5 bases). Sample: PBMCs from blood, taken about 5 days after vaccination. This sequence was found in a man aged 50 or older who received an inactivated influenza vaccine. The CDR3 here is CASSGILYGQETQYF. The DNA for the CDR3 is TGCGCCAGCTCCGGGATTTTGTATGGCCAAGAGACCCAGTACTTC.